Here is one T cell receptor beta chain with its context. No antigen is known for it. This sample was included in a study of cytomegalovirus exposure and HLA in healthy donors. For the study at large: Samples from HLA-typed donors yielded 65 million to 85 million unique TCRs in an early data release.

Study-wide results and caveats: Indistinguishable V segments, including TRBV6-2 and TRBV6-3, were excluded.

It was with 60 Vbeta and 13 Jbeta primers that the PCR ran. The data were produced by immunoSEQ multiplex PCR, yet TCRdb's version contains in-frame clones alone and is incomplete. Counted here are under 200,000 clones, 80% occurring once; the ten biggest clones make up roughly 1.3%. Healthy individuals who donated bone marrow served as the donors. This CDR3 is 16 amino acids long. V gave up 7 bases and J gave up 2 bases; unmatched junction bases: 14. Germline CDR1 reads SQVTM; CDR2 reads ANQGSEA. The chain links TRBV29-1 to TRBJ2-1, with 7 bases aligning to TRBD2. This TCR derives from a woman aged 50 to 60 in good health and CMV-seronegative. The material sequenced was PBMCs. CDR3 sequence (DNA): TGCAGCGCCCCGACCCAGCGGGGCGGCCCCTACAATGAGCAGTTCTTC. This codes for CSAPTQRGGPYNEQFF.